This T cell receptor beta chain derives from a study of control samples from healthy donors and cancer patients. CDR1 and CDR2 from the germline V gene are MDHEN and SYDVKM. The V end was cut by 8 bases, the J end by 3 bases, with 11 bases between. This CDR3 is 13 amino acids long. Some clones are missing from TCRdb's copy, which holds only in-frame ones; the method was immunoSEQ multiplex PCR. The sample carries some 120,000 clones, about nine tenths recorded once. Specimen: blood. The clonotype was recovered from a young woman in good health. The chain recombines TRBV28 with TRBJ2-1; weak D call: TRBD2 (6 bases). CDR3 loop: CASVSGFYNEQFF. The CDR3 DNA reads TGTGCCAGCGTAAGCGGGTTCTACAATGAGCAGTTCTTC.